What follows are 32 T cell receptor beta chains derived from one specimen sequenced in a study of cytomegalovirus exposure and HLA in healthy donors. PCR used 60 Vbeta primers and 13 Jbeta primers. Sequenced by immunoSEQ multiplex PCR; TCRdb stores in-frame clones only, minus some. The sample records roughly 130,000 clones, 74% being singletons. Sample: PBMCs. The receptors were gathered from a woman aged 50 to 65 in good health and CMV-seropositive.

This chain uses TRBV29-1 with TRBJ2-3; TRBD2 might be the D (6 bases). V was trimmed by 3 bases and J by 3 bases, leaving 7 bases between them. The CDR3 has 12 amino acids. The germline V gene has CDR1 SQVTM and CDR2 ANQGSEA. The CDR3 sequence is CSVEEGTDTQYF. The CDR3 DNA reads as TGCAGCGTTGAGGAGGGAACAGATACGCAGTATTTT.

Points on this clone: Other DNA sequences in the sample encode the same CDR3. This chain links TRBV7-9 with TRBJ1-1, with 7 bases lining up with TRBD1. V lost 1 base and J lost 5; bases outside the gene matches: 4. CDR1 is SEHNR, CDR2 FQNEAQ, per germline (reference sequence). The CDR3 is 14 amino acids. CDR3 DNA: TGTGCCAGCAGCTTAGGAGGGGGCCGAACTGAAGCTTTCTTT. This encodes CASSLGGGRTEAFF.

The CDR3 loop reads CASSVPTGRANNQPQHF. CDR3 in DNA: TGTGCCAGTAGTGTTCCCACAGGGAGGGCTAACAATCAGCCCCAGCATTTT. The chain carries TRBV19 and TRBJ1-5, with a possible D match to TRBD1 (6 bases). Germline CDR1 and CDR2: LNHDA and SQIVND (reference sequence). V was trimmed by 5 bases and J by 3 bases, leaving 20 bases between them. The CDR3 consists of 17 residues.

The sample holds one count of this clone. This CDR3 is CASTRLPVYEQYF. Written as DNA, the CDR3 is TGTGCCAGTACCAGATTGCCCGTCTACGAGCAGTACTTC. The genes are TRBV19 and TRBJ2-7; D uncertain. Germline CDR1 and CDR2: LNHDA and SQIVND (reference sequence). The germline V and J ends were trimmed by 7 bases and 3 bases, with 13 bases remaining between them. The CDR3 loop spans 13 amino acids.

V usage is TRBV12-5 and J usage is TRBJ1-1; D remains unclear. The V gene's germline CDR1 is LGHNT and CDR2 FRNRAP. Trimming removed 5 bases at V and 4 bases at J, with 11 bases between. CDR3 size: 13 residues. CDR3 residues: CASGLREGTEAFF. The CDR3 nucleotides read TGTGCTAGTGGTCTCCGGGAGGGCACTGAAGCTTTCTTT.

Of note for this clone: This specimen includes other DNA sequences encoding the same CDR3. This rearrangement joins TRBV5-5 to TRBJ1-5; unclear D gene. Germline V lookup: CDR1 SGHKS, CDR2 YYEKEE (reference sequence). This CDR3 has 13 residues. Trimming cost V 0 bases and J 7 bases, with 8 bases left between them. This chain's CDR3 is CASSLAGYQPQHF. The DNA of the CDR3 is TGTGCCAGCAGCTTGGCGGGGTACCAGCCCCAGCATTTT.

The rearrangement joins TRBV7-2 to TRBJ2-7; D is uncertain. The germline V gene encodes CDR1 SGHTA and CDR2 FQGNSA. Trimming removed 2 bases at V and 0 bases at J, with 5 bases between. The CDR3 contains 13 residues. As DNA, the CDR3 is TGTGCCAGCAGCTTAACAGACTCCTACGAGCAGTACTTC. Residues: CASSLTDSYEQYF.

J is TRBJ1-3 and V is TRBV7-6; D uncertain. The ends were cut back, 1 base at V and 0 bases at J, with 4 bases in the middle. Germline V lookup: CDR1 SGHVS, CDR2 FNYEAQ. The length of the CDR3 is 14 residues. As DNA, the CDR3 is TGTGCCAGCAGCTTAGGAGTCTCTGGAAACACCATATATTTT. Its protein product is CASSLGVSGNTIYF.

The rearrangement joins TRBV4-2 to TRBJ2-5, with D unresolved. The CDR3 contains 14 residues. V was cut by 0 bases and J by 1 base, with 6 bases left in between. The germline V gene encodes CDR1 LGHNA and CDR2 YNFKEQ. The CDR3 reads CASSQDRLQETQYF. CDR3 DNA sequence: TGTGCCAGCAGCCAAGATAGACTCCAAGAGACCCAGTACTTC.

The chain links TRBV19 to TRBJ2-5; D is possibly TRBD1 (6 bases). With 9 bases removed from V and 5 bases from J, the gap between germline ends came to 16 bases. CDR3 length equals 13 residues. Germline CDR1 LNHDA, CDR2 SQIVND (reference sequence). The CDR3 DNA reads TGTGCCAGCGGAACAGGGTTTGATGAGACCCAGTACTTC. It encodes CASGTGFDETQYF.

DNA of the CDR3: TGTGCCAGCAGCCCCCAGGGGGCGGCGAACATTCAGTACTTC. Translated, it gives CASSPQGAANIQYF. This chain uses TRBV7-2 with TRBJ2-4, with 8 bases fitting TRBD1. CDR1 is SGHTA, CDR2 FQGNSA, per germline. The ends lost 5 bases at V and 7 bases at J; junction bases unmatched: 7. The CDR3 covers 14 residues.

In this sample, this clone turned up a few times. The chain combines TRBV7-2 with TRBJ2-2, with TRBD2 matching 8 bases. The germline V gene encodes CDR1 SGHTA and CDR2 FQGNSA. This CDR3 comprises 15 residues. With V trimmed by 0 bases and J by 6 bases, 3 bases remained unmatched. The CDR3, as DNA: TGTGCCAGCAGCTTAGCGGGAGCGGGGGCCGGGGAGCTGTTTTTT. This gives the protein CASSLAGAGAGELFF.

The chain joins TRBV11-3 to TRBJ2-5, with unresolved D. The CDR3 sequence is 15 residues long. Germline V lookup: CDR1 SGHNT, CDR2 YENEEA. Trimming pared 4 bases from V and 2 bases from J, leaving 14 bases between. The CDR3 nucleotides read TGTGCCAGCAGCTCAGATCCAGGCCCGCAAGAGACCCAGTACTTC. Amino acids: CASSSDPGPQETQYF.

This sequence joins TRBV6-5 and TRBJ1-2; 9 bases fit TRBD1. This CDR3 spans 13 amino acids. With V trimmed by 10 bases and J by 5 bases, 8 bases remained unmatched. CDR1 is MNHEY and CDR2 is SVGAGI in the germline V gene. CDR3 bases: TGTGCCATAGCCCGTGACAGGGGGTATGGCTACACCTTC. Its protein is CAIARDRGYGYTF.

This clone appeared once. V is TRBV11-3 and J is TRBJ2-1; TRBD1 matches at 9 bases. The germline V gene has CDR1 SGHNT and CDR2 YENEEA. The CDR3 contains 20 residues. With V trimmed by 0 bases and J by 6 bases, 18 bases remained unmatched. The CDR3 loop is CASSLEARDRVSRRFNEQFF. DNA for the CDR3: TGTGCCAGCAGCTTAGAGGCCCGGGACAGGGTTTCACGGCGATTCAATGAGCAGTTCTTC.

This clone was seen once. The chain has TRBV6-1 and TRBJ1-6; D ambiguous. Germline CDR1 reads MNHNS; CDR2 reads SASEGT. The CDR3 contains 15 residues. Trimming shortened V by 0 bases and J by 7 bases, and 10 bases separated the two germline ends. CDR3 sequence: CASSEARVSNSPLHF. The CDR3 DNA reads TGTGCCAGCAGTGAAGCGCGGGTCTCGAATTCACCCCTCCACTTT.

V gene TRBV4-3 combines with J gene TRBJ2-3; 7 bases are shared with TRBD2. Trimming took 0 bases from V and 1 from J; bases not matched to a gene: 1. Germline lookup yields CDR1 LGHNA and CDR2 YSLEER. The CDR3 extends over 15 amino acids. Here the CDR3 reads CASSQELAGTDTQYF. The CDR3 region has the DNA TGCGCCAGCAGCCAAGAGCTAGCGGGCACAGATACGCAGTATTTT.

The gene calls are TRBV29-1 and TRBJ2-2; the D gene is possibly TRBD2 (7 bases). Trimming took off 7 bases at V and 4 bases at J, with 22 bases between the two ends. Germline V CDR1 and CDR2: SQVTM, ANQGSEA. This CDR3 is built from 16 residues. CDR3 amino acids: CSARGGVGLSTGELFF. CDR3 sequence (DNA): TGCAGCGCTCGAGGGGGGGTTGGGTTAAGCACCGGGGAGCTGTTTTTT.

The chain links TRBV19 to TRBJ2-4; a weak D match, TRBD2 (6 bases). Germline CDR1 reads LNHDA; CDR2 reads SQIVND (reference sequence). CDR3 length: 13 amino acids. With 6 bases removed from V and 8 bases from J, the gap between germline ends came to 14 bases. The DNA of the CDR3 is TGTGCCAGTAGCGGGAGAAGAGGGGACATTCAGTACTTC. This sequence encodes CASSGRRGDIQYF.

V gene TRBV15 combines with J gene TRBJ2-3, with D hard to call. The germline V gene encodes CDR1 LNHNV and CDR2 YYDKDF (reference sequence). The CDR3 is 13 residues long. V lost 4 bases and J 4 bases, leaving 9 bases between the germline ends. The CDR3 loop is CATSILGADTQYF. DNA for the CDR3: TGTGCCACCAGCATACTCGGAGCAGATACGCAGTATTTT.

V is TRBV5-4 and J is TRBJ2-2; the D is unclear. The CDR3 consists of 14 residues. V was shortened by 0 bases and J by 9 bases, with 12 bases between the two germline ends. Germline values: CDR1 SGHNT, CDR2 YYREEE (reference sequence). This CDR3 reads CASSLAGYSRELFF. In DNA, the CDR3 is TGTGCCAGCAGCTTGGCTGGGTATAGCAGGGAGCTGTTTTTT.

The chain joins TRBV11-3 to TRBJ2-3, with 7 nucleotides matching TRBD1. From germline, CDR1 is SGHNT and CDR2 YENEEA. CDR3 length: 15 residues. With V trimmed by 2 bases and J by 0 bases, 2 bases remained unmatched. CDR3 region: CASSLQGVSTDTQYF. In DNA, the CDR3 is TGTGCCAGCAGCTTACAGGGGGTGAGCACAGATACGCAGTATTTT.

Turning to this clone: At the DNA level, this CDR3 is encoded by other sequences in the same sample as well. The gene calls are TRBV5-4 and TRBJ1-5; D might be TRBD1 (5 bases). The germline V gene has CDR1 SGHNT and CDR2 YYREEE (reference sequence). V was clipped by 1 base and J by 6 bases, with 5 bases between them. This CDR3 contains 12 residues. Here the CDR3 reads CASSLQGQPQHF. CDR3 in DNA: TGTGCCAGCAGCTTGCAGGGTCAGCCCCAGCATTTT.

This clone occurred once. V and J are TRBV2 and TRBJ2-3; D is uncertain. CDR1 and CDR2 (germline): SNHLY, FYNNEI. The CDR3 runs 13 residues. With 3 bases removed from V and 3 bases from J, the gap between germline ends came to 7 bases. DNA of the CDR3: TGTGCCAGCAGTGACTGGCAGACAGATACGCAGTATTTT. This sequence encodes CASSDWQTDTQYF.

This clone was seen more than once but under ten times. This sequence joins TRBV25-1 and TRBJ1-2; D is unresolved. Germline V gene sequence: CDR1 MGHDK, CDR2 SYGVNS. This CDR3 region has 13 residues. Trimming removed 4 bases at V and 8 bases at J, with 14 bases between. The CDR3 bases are TGTGCCAGCAGTGCGAACGCCTTCCTAGGCTACACCTTC. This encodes CASSANAFLGYTF.

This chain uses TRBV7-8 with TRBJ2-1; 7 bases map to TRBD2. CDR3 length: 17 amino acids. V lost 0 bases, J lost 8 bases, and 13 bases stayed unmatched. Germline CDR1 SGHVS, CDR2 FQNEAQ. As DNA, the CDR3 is TGTGCCAGCAGCTTAGCGGCGGTTGCGGGGGTCCGGGATGAGCAGTTCTTC. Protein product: CASSLAAVAGVRDEQFF.

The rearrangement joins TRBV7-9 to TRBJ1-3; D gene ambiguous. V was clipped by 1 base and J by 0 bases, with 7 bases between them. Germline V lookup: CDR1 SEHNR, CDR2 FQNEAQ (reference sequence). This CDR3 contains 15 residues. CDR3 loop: CASSLGANSGNTIYF. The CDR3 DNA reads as TGTGCCAGCAGCTTAGGGGCTAACTCTGGAAACACCATATATTTT. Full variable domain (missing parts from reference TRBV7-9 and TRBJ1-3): DTGVSQNPRHKITKRGQNVTFRCDPISEHNRLYWYRQTLGQGPEFLTYFQNEAQLEKSRLLSDRFSAERPKGSFSTLEIQRTEQGDSAMYLCASSLGANSGNTIYFGEGSWLTVV.

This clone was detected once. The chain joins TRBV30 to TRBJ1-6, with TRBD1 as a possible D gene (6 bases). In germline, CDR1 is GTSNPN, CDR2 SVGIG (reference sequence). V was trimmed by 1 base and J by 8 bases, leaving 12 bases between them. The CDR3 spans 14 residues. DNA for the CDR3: TGTGCCTGGAGTGCTAGGGGGGGAGATTCACCCCTCCACTTT. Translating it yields CAWSARGGDSPLHF.

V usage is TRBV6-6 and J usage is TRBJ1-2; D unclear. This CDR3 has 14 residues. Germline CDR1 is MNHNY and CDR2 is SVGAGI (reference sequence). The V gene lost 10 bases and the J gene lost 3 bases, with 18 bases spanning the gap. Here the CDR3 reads CATQPTQNYYGYTF. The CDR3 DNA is TGTGCCACCCAACCTACACAGAACTACTATGGCTACACCTTC.

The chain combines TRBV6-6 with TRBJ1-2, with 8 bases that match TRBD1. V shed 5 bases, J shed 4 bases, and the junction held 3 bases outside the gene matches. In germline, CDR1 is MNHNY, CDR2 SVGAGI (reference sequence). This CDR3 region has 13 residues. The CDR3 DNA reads TGTGCCAGCAGTAACGACAGGGGCTATGGCTACACCTTC. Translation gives CASSNDRGYGYTF.

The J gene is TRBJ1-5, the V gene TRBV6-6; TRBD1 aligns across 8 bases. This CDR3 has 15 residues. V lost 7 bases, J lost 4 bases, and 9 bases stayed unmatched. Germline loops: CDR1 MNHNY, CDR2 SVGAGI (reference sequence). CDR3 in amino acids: CASNTGQETNQPQHF. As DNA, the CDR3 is TGTGCCAGCAACACGGGACAGGAAACAAATCAGCCCCAGCATTTT.

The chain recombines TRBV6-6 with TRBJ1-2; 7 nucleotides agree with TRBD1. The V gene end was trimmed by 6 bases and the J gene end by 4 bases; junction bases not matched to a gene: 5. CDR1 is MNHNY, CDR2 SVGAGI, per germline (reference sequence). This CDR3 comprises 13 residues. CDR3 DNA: TGTGCCAGCAGATCCGGGACAGTCTATGGCTACACCTTC. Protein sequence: CASRSGTVYGYTF.